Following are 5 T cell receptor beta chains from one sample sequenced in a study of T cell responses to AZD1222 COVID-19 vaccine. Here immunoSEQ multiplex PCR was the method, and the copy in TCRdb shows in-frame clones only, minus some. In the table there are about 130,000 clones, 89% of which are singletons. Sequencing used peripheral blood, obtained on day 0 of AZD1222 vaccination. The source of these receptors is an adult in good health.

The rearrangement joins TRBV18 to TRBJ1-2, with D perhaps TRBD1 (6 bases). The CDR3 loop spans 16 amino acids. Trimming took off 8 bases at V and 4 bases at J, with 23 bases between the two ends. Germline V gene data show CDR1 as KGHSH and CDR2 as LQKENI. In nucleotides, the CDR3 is TGTGCCAGCACCCCTGAAGTGGGGGCTGGGGTCTATGGCTACACCTTC. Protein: CASTPEVGAGVYGYTF.

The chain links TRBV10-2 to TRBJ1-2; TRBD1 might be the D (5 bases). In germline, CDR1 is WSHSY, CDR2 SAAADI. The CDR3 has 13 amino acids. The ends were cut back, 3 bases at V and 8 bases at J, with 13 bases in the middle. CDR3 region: CASSDSGRRGYTF. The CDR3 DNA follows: TGCGCCAGCAGTGATTCAGGGAGGAGGGGCTACACCTTC.

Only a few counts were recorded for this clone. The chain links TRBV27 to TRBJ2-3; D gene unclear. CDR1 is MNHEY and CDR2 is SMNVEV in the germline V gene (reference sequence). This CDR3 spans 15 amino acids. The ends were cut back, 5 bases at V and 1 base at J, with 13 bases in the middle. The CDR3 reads CASSRSPSGTDTQYF. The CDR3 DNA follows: TGTGCCAGCAGTCGCAGCCCCTCGGGCACAGATACGCAGTATTTT.

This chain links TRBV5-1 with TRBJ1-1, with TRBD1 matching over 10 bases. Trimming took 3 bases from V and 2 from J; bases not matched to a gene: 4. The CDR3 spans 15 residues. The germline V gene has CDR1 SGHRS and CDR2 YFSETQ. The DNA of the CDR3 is TGCGCCAGCAGCTCGATGACAGGGGGCAACACTGAAGCTTTCTTT. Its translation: CASSSMTGGNTEAFF.

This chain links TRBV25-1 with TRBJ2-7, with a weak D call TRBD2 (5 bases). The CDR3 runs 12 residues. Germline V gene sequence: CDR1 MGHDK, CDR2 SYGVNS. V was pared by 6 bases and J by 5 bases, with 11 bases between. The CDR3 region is CASRAGLHEQYF. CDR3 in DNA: TGTGCCAGCAGGGCGGGTTTGCACGAGCAGTACTTC.